Reported below is one T cell receptor (beta chain). It has no known antigen specificity. It has no much larger one-base neighbor in the sample; base qualities were not kept. The library came from 5' RACE. Sequenced on an Illumina HiSeq 2500. A second PCR of about 6 to 11 cycles was performed with a sample-barcoded 5' primer and a J-beta primer mix. Each TCR beta cDNA molecule received a unique molecular identifier from a template-switch 5' adaptor carrying 12 random nucleotides. Each sample yielded at least 2.5 million CDR3-containing paired-end reads. First-strand cDNA synthesis was performed from all RNA using the Mint cDNA synthesis kit, with priming by a TRBC-specific oligonucleotide. All cDNA was treated with uracil-DNA glycosylase and then went through a first 18-cycle PCR with the universal primers M1SS and BC2_uni_R. On the authors' methods: Each sample was normalized by randomly selecting 1 million high-quality reads, each carrying a distinct molecular identifier. Instead of being binned into consensus sequences, reads that shared molecular identifiers were thrown out. CDR3 identification, clonotype clustering and error correction used MiTCR with a Q25 quality threshold and the strictest error-elimination algorithm. A nonparametric unseen species model with Euler transformation was used to estimate a lower bound on total TCR beta diversity. TCRdb's own reprocessing of the public reads used fastp at Q25 and MiXCR and kept productive beta chains. CDR3 protein sequences are deduplicated, and each keeps its most common genes and DNA. In this record, the V and J calls reflect TCRdb's handling and not the investigators' own analysis. The sample yields about 730,000 distinct CDR3 sequences; around 46% were counted once. 20% to 25% of the sample is held by the ten biggest clonotypes.

For CDR1 and CDR2, the germline V gene lists SGDLS and YYNGEE. Cut back by 1 base and 5 bases, the V and J ends lie 16 bases apart. Inclusive of the bounding cysteine and phenylalanine, the CDR3 is 16 residues long. Kept here is only the CDR3 DNA, which spans 48 bases and is read in frame from base 1. Donors were roughly 40 systemically healthy Caucasian individuals from Russia aged 6 to 90 years. Each donor gave 8 to 10 milliliters of peripheral blood, collected into EDTA-treated Vacutainer tubes. Ficoll-Paque density-gradient centrifugation was used to isolate PBMCs, with at least 6 million per sample. Trizol reagent was used to extract total RNA from PBMCs, with at least 5 micrograms per sample. For every donor, flow cytometry on a PBMC aliquot measured the percentage of naive CD45RAhigh/CD27high T cells. This sample is part of a study of blood T cells in healthy people across ages (dated by TCRdb to 2014 to 2015). Regarding the complete study: Template switching captured roughly one uniquely barcoded TCR beta cDNA molecule per two T cells in model experiments. Using deep sequencing normalized with unique cDNA molecular identifiers, the study measured how TCR beta repertoire diversity changes with age. Four age groups were formed from the donors: young (average around 15 years), middle-aged (approximately 41), aged (around 68) and long-lived (about 80). Donors of different ages were randomly distributed across sequencing lanes to avoid experimental bias. Two additional independent replicas of 1 million unique cDNA reads from the same blood draw were analyzed for two donors (one aged 18 to 29 and one aged 80 or older).

Results the study describes overall, beyond this receptor: A strong correlation was found between observed TCR beta diversity and the percentage of naive T cells measured by flow cytometry. As age increased, observed TCR beta diversity per million T cells dropped in a roughly linear way, and a significant reduction was already evident by age approximately 40. Because donor CMV infection status was unknown, age-related changes in expanded clonotypes were potentially confounded. Estimates of total diversity based on one million sequenced T cells were regarded as lower bounds and as underestimates. Because profiling used bulk unsorted PBMCs, naive and antigen-experienced compartments could not be compared conclusively. Compared with the aged group, more naive CD4+ T cells, fewer expanded clones and increased TCR diversity were shown by the long-lived group, suggesting age selection.

This sequence was found in a woman in her sixties or seventies in good health. Here the chain combines TRBV9 and TRBJ2-1; the D gene cannot be named for sure. Material: blood. The CDR3 reads CASSVHEKGRHNEQFF. In nucleotides, the sequence is TGTGCCAGCAGCGTACACGAAAAGGGCAGACACAATGAGCAGTTCTTC.